These T cell receptor beta chains were read from a single sample in a study of identical twins. TCRdb fed the 5' RACE reads into MiXCR, producing one record per CDR3 protein. Here the sample spans nearly 650,000 distinct CDR3 sequences, about 7.6% being singletons. Another study also made use of these data, one on yellow fever vaccine responses in identical twins.

What was sequenced was PBMCs. These receptors all come from a woman under 30 in good health. Both conserved end residues are part of each CDR3. Each record gives: CDR3 protein, CDR3 DNA, clone size, CDR3 length, D gene, J gene, V gene. D genes are given only for firm matches. Size is omitted from some rows. Given values are once, few, many or a class for expanded clones.

cdr3_aa: CASSSYLGANEQYF
cdr3_nt: TGTGCCAGCAGTTCTTATCTGGGGGCGAACGAGCAGTACTTC
clone_size: few
cdr3_length: 14
d_call: NA
j_call: TRBJ2-7
v_call: TRBV6-5

cdr3_aa: CASSAHVSYEQYF
cdr3_nt: TGTGCCAGCAGTGCACATGTCTCCTACGAGCAGTACTTC
clone_size: many
cdr3_length: 13
d_call: NA
j_call: TRBJ2-7
v_call: TRBV25-1

cdr3_aa: CSADLIRRAYNSPLHF
cdr3_nt: TGCAGTGCTGACCTAATAAGGAGGGCCTATAATTCACCCCTCCACTTT
clone_size: few
cdr3_length: 16
d_call: NA
j_call: TRBJ1-6
v_call: TRBV20-1

cdr3_aa: CASSVRTGYQETQYF
cdr3_nt: TGTGCCAGCAGCGTTAGGACTGGGTACCAAGAGACCCAGTACTTC
clone_size: NA
cdr3_length: 15
d_call: NA
j_call: TRBJ2-5
v_call: TRBV2

cdr3_aa: CASSSLGPGDEQFF
cdr3_nt: TGTGCCAGCAGCTCGCTAGGTCCCGGGGATGAGCAGTTCTTC
clone_size: few
cdr3_length: 14
d_call: NA
j_call: TRBJ2-1
v_call: TRBV11-2

cdr3_aa: CATSRDSTGTYEQYF
cdr3_nt: TGTGCCACCAGCAGAGATAGTACAGGAACCTACGAGCAGTACTTC
clone_size: many
cdr3_length: 15
d_call: NA
j_call: TRBJ2-7
v_call: TRBV15

cdr3_aa: CSASGTSGESVYEQYF
cdr3_nt: TGCAGTGCTAGCGGGACTAGCGGAGAGAGTGTGTACGAGCAGTACTTC
clone_size: many
cdr3_length: 16
d_call: TRBD2
j_call: TRBJ2-7
v_call: TRBV20-1

cdr3_aa: CASSYSKGDPGPDNYGYTF
cdr3_nt: TGTGCCAGCAGTTACTCGAAGGGGGATCCGGGTCCCGACAACTATGGCTACACCTTC
clone_size: NA
cdr3_length: 19
d_call: NA
j_call: TRBJ1-2
v_call: TRBV6-5

cdr3_aa: CASSLRLSNQPQHF
cdr3_nt: TGTGCCAGCAGTTTGAGGTTGAGCAATCAGCCCCAGCATTTT
clone_size: few
cdr3_length: 14
d_call: NA
j_call: TRBJ1-5
v_call: TRBV12-3/TRBV12-4

cdr3_aa: CASSLIQNNEQFF
cdr3_nt: TGTGCCAGCAGTTTGATTCAAAACAATGAGCAGTTCTTC
clone_size: few
cdr3_length: 13
d_call: NA
j_call: TRBJ2-1
v_call: TRBV28

cdr3_aa: CASSLSGTGVDTGELFF
cdr3_nt: TGTGCCAGCAGCTTGTCCGGGACAGGGGTAGACACCGGGGAGCTGTTTTTT
clone_size: few
cdr3_length: 17
d_call: TRBD1
j_call: TRBJ2-2
v_call: TRBV5-5

cdr3_aa: CASSPLGSLATGELFF
cdr3_nt: TGTGCCAGCAGCCCCCTGGGTAGCTTGGCCACCGGGGAGCTGTTTTTT
clone_size: many
cdr3_length: 16
d_call: NA
j_call: TRBJ2-2
v_call: TRBV12-3/TRBV12-4

cdr3_aa: CASSLPGRGQETQYF
cdr3_nt: TGTGCCAGCAGCTTACCCGGGAGGGGCCAAGAGACCCAGTACTTC
clone_size: few
cdr3_length: 15
d_call: TRBD2
j_call: TRBJ2-5
v_call: TRBV11-2

cdr3_aa: CANYGRNNSPLHF
cdr3_nt: TGCGCCAACTACGGACGGAATAATTCACCCCTCCACTTT
clone_size: many
cdr3_length: 13
d_call: NA
j_call: TRBJ1-6
v_call: TRBV5-1

cdr3_aa: CASSQGAVTGELFF
cdr3_nt: TGCGCCAGCAGCCAAGGGGCAGTCACCGGGGAGCTGTTTTTT
clone_size: NA
cdr3_length: 14
d_call: NA
j_call: TRBJ2-2
v_call: TRBV4-1

cdr3_aa: CASSLRTSDTSYNEQFF
cdr3_nt: TGTGCCAGCAGTCTCAGGACTAGCGACACGTCCTACAATGAGCAGTTCTTC
clone_size: many
cdr3_length: 17
d_call: TRBD2
j_call: TRBJ2-1
v_call: TRBV12-3/TRBV12-4

cdr3_aa: CATRVGLAVPTGELFF
cdr3_nt: TGTGCCACCCGGGTGGGACTAGCGGTTCCCACCGGGGAGCTGTTTTTT
clone_size: few
cdr3_length: 16
d_call: TRBD2
j_call: TRBJ2-2
v_call: TRBV2

cdr3_aa: CAISNDQNIQYF
cdr3_nt: TGTGCCATCTCTAATGACCAAAACATTCAGTACTTC
clone_size: many
cdr3_length: 12
d_call: NA
j_call: TRBJ2-4
v_call: TRBV10-3

cdr3_aa: CASSLNSYNSPLHF
cdr3_nt: TGTGCCAGCAGCCTGAACTCCTATAATTCACCCCTCCACTTT
clone_size: many
cdr3_length: 14
d_call: NA
j_call: TRBJ1-6
v_call: TRBV7-8

cdr3_aa: CSVEGTGRSYEQYF
cdr3_nt: TGCAGCGTTGAAGGGACAGGGCGTTCCTACGAGCAGTACTTC
clone_size: many
cdr3_length: 14
d_call: TRBD1
j_call: TRBJ2-7
v_call: TRBV29-1

cdr3_aa: CASSEARTGGLLSSGANVLTF
cdr3_nt: TGTGCCAGCAGTGAAGCCCGGACAGGGGGCCTATTAAGCTCTGGGGCCAACGTCCTGACTTTC
clone_size: NA
cdr3_length: 21
d_call: TRBD1
j_call: TRBJ2-6
v_call: TRBV2

cdr3_aa: CASSPDREERNTF
cdr3_nt: TGTGCCAGCTCACCGGACAGGGAAGAGAGGAACACCTTC
clone_size: NA
cdr3_length: 13
d_call: TRBD1
j_call: TRBJ1-2
v_call: TRBV18

cdr3_aa: CSARDRRLAGNEQFF
cdr3_nt: TGCAGTGCTAGAGATCGCCGACTAGCGGGCAATGAGCAGTTCTTC
clone_size: NA
cdr3_length: 15
d_call: TRBD2
j_call: TRBJ2-1
v_call: TRBV20-1

cdr3_aa: CASSSRAGLAETQYF
cdr3_nt: TGTGCCAGCAGTTCGCGGGCAGGGTTGGCAGAGACCCAGTACTTC
clone_size: few
cdr3_length: 15
d_call: NA
j_call: TRBJ2-5
v_call: TRBV12-3/TRBV12-4

cdr3_aa: CASSLGGIDQPQHF
cdr3_nt: TGTGCCAGCAGCTTAGGTGGGATCGATCAGCCCCAGCATTTT
clone_size: NA
cdr3_length: 14
d_call: NA
j_call: TRBJ1-5
v_call: TRBV7-9

cdr3_aa: CASSPLGGPLNEQFF
cdr3_nt: TGCGCCAGCAGCCCGCTGGGGGGCCCCCTCAATGAGCAGTTCTTC
clone_size: few
cdr3_length: 15
d_call: NA
j_call: TRBJ2-1
v_call: TRBV4-1

cdr3_aa: CASSQSGLAGDLTDTQYF
cdr3_nt: TGTGCCAGCAGCCAATCCGGACTAGCGGGGGACCTCACAGATACGCAGTATTTT
clone_size: many
cdr3_length: 18
d_call: TRBD2
j_call: TRBJ2-3
v_call: TRBV3-1

cdr3_aa: CSVGNSSYNEQFF
cdr3_nt: TGCAGCGTGGGGAACAGCTCCTACAATGAGCAGTTCTTC
clone_size: few
cdr3_length: 13
d_call: NA
j_call: TRBJ2-1
v_call: TRBV29-1

cdr3_aa: CASSFGQGAGLQPQHF
cdr3_nt: TGTGCCAGCAGTTTCGGACAGGGGGCTGGATTACAGCCCCAGCATTTT
clone_size: many
cdr3_length: 16
d_call: TRBD1
j_call: TRBJ1-5
v_call: TRBV12-3/TRBV12-4

cdr3_aa: CAIRTSGKETQYF
cdr3_nt: TGTGCCATCAGAACTAGCGGGAAAGAGACCCAGTACTTC
clone_size: many
cdr3_length: 13
d_call: TRBD2
j_call: TRBJ2-5
v_call: TRBV10-3

cdr3_aa: CASSPSGPTDTQYF
cdr3_nt: TGTGCCAGCAGCCCATCGGGCCCCACAGATACGCAGTATTTT
clone_size: NA
cdr3_length: 14
d_call: NA
j_call: TRBJ2-3
v_call: TRBV13

cdr3_aa: CAISDPRTNSYEQYF
cdr3_nt: TGTGCCATCAGTGATCCCCGGACAAACTCCTACGAGCAGTACTTC
clone_size: NA
cdr3_length: 15
d_call: NA
j_call: TRBJ2-7
v_call: TRBV10-3